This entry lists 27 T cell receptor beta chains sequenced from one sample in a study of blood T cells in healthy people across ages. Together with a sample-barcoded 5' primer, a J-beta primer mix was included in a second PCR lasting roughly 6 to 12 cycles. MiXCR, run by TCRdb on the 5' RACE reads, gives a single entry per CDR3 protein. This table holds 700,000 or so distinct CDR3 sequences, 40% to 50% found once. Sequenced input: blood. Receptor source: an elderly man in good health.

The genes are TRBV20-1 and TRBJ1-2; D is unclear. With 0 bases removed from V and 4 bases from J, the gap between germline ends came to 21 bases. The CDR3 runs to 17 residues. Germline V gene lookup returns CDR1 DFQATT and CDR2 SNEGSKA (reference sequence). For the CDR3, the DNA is TGCAGTGCTAGAGATCCCCTTTCGGCGGGAAGCTTCTATGGCTACACCTTC. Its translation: CSARDPLSAGSFYGYTF.

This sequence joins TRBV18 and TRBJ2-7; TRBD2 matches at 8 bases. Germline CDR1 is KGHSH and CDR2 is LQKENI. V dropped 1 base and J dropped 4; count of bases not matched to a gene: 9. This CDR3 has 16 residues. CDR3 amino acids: CASSPRQAGEGYEQYF. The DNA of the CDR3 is TGTGCCAGCTCACCACGCCAAGCGGGAGAAGGTTACGAGCAGTACTTC.

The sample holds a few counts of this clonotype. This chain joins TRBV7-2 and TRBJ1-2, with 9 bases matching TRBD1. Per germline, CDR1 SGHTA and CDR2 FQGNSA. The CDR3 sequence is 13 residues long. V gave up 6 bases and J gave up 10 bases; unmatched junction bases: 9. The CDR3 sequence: CASSGGTGTYYTF. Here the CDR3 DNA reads TGTGCCAGCAGTGGCGGGACAGGGACATACTACACCTTC.

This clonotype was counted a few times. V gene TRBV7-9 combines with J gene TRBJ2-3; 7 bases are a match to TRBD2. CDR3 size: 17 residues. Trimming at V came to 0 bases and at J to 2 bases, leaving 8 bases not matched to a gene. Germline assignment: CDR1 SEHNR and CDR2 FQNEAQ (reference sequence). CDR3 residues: CASSLATSAGLTDTQYF. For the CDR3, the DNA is TGTGCCAGCAGCTTAGCCACTAGCGCGGGGCTCACAGATACGCAGTATTTT.

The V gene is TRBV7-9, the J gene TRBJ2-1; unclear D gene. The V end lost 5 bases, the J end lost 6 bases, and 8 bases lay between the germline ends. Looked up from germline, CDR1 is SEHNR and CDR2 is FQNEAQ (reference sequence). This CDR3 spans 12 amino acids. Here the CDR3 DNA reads TGTGCCAGCAGCCCCTCCACCAATGAGCAGTTCTTC. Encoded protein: CASSPSTNEQFF.

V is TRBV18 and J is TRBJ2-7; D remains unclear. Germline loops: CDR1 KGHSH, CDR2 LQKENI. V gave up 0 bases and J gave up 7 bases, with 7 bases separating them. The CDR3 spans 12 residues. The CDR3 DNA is TGTGCCAGCTCACCACCTGGCCAGGAGCAGTACTTC. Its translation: CASSPPGQEQYF. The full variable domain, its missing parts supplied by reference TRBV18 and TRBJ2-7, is NAGVMQNPRHLVRRRGQEARLRCSPMKGHSHVYWYRQLPEEGLKFMVYLQKENIIDESGMPKERFSAEFPKEGPSILRIQQVVRGDSAAYFCASSPPGQEQYFGPGTRLTVT.

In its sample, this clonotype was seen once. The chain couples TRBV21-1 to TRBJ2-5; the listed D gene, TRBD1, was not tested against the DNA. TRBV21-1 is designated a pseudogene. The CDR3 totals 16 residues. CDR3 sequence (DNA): TGTGCCAGCAGCAAAGCGGTGAAGGCCAGGGGGAATGAGCAGTACTTC. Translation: CASSKAVKARGNEQYF.

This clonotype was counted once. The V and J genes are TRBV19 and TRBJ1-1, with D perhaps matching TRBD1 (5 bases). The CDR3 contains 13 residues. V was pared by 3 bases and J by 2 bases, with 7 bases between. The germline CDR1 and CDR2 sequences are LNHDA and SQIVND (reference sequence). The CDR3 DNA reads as TGTGCCAGTAGTATTTGGGGCAACACTGAAGCTTTCTTT. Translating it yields CASSIWGNTEAFF.

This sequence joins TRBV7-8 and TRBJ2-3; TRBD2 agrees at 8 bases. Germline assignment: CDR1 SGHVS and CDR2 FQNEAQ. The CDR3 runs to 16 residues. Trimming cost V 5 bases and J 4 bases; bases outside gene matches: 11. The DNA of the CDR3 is TGTGCCAGCAGCGAACGGGGGGGCCGTCAGGCAGATACGCAGTATTTT. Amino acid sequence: CASSERGGRQADTQYF.

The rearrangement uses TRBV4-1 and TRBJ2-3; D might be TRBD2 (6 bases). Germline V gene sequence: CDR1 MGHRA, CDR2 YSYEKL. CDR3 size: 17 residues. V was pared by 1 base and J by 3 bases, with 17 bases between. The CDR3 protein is CASSQGWGAGGTDTQYF. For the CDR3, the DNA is TGCGCCAGCAGCCAAGGGTGGGGAGCGGGTGGTACAGATACGCAGTATTTT.

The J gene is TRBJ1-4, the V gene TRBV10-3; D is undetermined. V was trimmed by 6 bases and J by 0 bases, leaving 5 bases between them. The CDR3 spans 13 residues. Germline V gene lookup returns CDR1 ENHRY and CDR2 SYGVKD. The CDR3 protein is CAIRRATNEKLFF. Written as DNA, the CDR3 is TGTGCCATCAGGAGGGCAACTAATGAAAAACTGTTTTTT.

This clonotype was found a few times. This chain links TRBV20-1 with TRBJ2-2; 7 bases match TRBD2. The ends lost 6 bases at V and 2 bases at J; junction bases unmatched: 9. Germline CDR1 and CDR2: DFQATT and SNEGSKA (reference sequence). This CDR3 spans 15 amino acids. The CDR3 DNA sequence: TGCAGTGCCTATACCGGGACTATCAACACCGGGGAGCTGTTTTTT. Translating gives CSAYTGTINTGELFF.

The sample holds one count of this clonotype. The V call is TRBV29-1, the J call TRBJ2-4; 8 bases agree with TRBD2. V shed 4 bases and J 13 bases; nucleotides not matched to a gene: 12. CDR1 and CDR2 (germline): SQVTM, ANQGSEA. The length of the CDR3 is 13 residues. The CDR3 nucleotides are TGCAGCGTTGCCAGCGGGAGTTACAATGAGCAGTACTTC. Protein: CSVASGSYNEQYF.

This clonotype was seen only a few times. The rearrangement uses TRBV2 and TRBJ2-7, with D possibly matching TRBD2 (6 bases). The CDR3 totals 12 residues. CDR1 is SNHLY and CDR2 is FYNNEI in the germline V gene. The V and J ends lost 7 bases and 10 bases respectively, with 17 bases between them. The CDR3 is CASKIAALFQYF. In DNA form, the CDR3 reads TGTGCCAGCAAAATAGCGGCCCTTTTCCAGTACTTC.

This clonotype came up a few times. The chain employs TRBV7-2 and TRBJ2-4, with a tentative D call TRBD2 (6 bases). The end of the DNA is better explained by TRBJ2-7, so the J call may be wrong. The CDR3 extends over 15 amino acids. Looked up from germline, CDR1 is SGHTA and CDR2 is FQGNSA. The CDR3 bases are TGTGCCAGCAGCTTAGAGGGATGGGGAGGTGGCGAGCAGTACTTC. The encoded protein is CASSLEGWGGGEQYF.

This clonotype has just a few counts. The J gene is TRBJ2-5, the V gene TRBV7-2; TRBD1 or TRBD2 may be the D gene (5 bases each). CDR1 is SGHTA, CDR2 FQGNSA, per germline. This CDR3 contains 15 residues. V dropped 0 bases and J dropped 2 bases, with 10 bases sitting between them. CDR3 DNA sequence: TGTGCCAGCAGCTTAGCCCTCGGGGCTCAAGAGACCCAGTACTTC. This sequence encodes CASSLALGAQETQYF.

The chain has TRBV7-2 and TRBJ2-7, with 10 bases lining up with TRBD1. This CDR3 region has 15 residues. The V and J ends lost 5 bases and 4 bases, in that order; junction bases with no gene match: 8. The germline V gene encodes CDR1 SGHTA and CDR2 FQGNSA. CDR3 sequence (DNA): TGTGCCAGCAGCCCCTCCCCGGGACAGGGGTACGAGCAGTACTTC. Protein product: CASSPSPGQGYEQYF.

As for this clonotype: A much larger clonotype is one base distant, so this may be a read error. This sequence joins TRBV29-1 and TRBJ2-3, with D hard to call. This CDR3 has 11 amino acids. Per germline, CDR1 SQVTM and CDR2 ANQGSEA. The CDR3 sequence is CSVEKADMQYF. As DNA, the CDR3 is TGCAGCGTTGAGAAGGCAGATATGCAGTATTTT.

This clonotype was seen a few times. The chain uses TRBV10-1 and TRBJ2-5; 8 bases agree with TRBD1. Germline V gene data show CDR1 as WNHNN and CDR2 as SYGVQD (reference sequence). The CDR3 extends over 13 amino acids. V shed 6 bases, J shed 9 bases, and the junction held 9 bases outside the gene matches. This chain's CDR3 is CASSERQGRSQYF. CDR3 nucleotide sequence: TGCGCCAGCAGCGAGCGACAGGGGAGGTCCCAGTACTTC.

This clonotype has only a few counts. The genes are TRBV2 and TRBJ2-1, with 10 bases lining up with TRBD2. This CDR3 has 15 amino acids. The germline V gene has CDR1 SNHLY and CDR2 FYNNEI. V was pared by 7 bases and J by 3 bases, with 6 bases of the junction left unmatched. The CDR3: CASTVLAGNYNEQFF. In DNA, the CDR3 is TGTGCCAGCACTGTACTAGCGGGGAACTACAATGAGCAGTTCTTC.

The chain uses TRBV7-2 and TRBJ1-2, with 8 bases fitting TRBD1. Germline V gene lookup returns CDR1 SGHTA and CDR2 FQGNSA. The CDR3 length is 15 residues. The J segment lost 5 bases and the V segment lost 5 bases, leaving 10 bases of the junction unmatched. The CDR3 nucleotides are TGTGCCAGCAGCCTCACACGGGGACAGGTATATGGCTACACCTTC. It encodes CASSLTRGQVYGYTF.

The CDR3: CASSQEPGSTYEQYF. CDR3 nucleotide sequence: TGCGCCAGCAGCCAAGAGCCCGGAAGTACCTACGAGCAGTACTTC. The chain combines TRBV4-1 with TRBJ2-7; no definite D call. Trimming cost V 0 bases and J 2 bases, with 11 bases left between them. CDR3 length equals 15 residues. Germline V gives CDR1 MGHRA, CDR2 YSYEKL.

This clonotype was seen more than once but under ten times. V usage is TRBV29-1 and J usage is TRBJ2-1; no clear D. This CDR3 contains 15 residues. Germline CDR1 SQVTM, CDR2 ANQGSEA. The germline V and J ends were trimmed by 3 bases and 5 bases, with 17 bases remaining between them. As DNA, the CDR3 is TGCAGCGTTGACCGTCATCTCACTGGGGACAATGAGCAGTTCTTC. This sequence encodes CSVDRHLTGDNEQFF.

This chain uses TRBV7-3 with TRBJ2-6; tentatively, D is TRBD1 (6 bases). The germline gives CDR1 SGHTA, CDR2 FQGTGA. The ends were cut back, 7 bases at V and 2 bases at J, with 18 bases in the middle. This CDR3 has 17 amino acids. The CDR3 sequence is CASTQRSSGAGANVLTF. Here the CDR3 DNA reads TGTGCCAGCACCCAAAGGTCGTCAGGGGCTGGGGCCAACGTCCTGACTTTC.

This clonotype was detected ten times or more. CDR3 protein: CASSHPDRVTHNEQFF. DNA for the CDR3: TGCGCCAGCAGCCACCCGGACAGGGTTACACACAATGAGCAGTTCTTC. The chain joins TRBV4-3 to TRBJ2-1; 8 bases match TRBD1. The germline gives CDR1 LGHNA, CDR2 YSLEER. This CDR3 contains 16 residues. With V trimmed by 3 bases and J by 5 bases, 9 bases remained unmatched.

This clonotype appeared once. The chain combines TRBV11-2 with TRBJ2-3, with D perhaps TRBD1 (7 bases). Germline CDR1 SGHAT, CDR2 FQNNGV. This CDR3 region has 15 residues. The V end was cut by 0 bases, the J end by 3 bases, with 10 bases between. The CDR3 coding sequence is TGTGCCAGCAGCTTAGATCAGGGGGGAACAGATACGCAGTATTTT. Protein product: CASSLDQGGTDTQYF.

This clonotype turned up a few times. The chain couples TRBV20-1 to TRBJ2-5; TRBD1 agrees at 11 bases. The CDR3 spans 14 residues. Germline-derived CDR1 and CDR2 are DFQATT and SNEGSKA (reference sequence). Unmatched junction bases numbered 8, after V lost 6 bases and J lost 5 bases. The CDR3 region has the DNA TGCAGTGCGATGGACAGGGGGCGGGGGGAGACCCAGTACTTC. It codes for CSAMDRGRGETQYF.